The sequence of this T cell receptor (beta chain) was determined in a study of technical replicates of blood from four donors. Method: immunoSEQ multiplex PCR; TCRdb's copy keeps in-frame clones and lacks some. The top ten clones hold 0.23% of a sample with about 98,000 clones, approximately 96% of them seen once. The sequence derives from a human donor in good health. The sample consisted of T cells isolated from PBMCs.

The CDR3 DNA reads TGCGCCAGCAAGAGACTAGCGGGAGAGCACTGGTCAGATACGCAGTATTTT. Its translation is CASKRLAGEHWSDTQYF. The rearrangement uses TRBV10-2 and TRBJ2-3, with TRBD2 matching over 12 bases. CDR1 is WSHSY and CDR2 is SAAADI in the germline V gene. The ends lost 7 bases at V and 4 bases at J; junction bases unmatched: 12. The CDR3 sequence is 17 residues long.